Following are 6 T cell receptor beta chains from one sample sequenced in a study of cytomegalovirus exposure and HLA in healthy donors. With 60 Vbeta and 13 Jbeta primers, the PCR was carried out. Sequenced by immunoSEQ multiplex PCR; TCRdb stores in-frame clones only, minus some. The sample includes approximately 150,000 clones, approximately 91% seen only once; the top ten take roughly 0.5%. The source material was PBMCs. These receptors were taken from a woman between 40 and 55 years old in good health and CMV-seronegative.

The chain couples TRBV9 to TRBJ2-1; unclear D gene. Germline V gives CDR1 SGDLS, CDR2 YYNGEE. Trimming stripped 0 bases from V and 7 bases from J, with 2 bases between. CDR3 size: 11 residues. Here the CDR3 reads CASSVANEQFF. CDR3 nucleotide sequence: TGTGCCAGCAGCGTAGCTAATGAGCAGTTCTTC.

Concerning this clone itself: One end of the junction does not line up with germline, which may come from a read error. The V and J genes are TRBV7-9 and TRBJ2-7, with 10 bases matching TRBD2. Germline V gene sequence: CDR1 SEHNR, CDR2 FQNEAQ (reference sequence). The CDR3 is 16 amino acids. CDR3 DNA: TGTTCCAGCAGCTTCCTAGCGGGAGTAAGCTCCTACGAGCAGTACTTC. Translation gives CSSSFLAGVSSYEQYF.

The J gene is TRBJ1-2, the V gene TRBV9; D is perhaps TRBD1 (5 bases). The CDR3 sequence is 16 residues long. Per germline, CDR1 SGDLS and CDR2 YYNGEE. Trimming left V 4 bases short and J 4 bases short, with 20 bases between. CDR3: CASSSGGAGSGYGYTF. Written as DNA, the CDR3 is TGTGCCAGCAGCTCCGGGGGTGCAGGGAGTGGCTATGGCTACACCTTC.

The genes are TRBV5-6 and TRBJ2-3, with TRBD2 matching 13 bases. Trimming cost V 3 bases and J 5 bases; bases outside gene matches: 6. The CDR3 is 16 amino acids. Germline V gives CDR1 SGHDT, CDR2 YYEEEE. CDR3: CASSSPGLAGRDTQYF. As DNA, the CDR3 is TGTGCCAGCAGCTCCCCGGGACTAGCGGGAAGAGATACGCAGTATTTT. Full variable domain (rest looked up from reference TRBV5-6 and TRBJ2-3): DAGVTQSPTHLIKTRGQQVTLRCSPKSGHDTVSWYQQALGQGPQFIFQYYEEEERQRGNFPDRFSGHQFPNYSSELNVNALLLGDSALYLCASSSPGLAGRDTQYFGPGTRLTVL.

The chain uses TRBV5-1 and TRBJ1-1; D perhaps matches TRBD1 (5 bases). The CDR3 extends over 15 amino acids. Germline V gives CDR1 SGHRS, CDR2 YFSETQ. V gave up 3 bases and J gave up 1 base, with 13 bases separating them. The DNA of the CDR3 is TGCGCCAGCAGCTCAGATGGGGCCGGGAACACTGAAGCTTTCTTT. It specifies CASSSDGAGNTEAFF.

The CDR3 sequence is CASSWRDSQKDTQYF. The DNA for the CDR3 is TGTGCCAGCAGCTGGCGGGACAGTCAGAAAGATACGCAGTATTTT. The rearrangement joins TRBV11-3 to TRBJ2-3; D is perhaps TRBD1 (7 bases). Germline V gene data show CDR1 as SGHNT and CDR2 as YENEEA. The V end lost 4 bases, the J end lost 5 bases, and 16 bases lay between the germline ends. This CDR3 is built from 15 residues.